This TCR beta chain was captured in a study of T cells in Graves' hyperthyroidism and ophthalmopathy. Study summary: Peripheral blood was acquired at first diagnosis, ahead of any therapy whatsoever.

CDR3 length: 14 amino acids. Unmatched junction bases numbered 7, after V lost 1 base and J lost 6 bases. CDR1 and CDR2 from the germline V gene are DFQATT and SNEGSKA (reference sequence). This clonotype was detected a few times. Its antigen is not identified. Regions amplified from RNA transcripts were the TCR beta CDR3 regions. Researchers ran a first-round RT-PCR on the TCR CDR3 using the HTBI primer set. In TCRdb, the multiplex PCR reads were re-called with MiXCR into one record per CDR3 protein. The sample has some 620,000 distinct CDR3 sequences; 15% to 20% are singletons. Study-wide results and caveats: Ophthalmopathy was model-predicted a median around seven months pre-onset.

Graves' hyperthyroidism was deemed stable given no ophthalmopathy progression within 18 months. These patients, aged 18 to 65, had recently diagnosed hyperthyroidism lasting under 2 months. This sequence was found in a woman aged 30 to 39 with Graves' hyperthyroidism. Sequenced: blood. The J gene is TRBJ2-3, the V gene TRBV20-1; TRBD1 agrees at 7 bases. The CDR3 bases are TGCAGTGCTAGAGGCCCAGGGGGTTGGGATACGCAGTATTTT. Translating it yields CSARGPGGWDTQYF.